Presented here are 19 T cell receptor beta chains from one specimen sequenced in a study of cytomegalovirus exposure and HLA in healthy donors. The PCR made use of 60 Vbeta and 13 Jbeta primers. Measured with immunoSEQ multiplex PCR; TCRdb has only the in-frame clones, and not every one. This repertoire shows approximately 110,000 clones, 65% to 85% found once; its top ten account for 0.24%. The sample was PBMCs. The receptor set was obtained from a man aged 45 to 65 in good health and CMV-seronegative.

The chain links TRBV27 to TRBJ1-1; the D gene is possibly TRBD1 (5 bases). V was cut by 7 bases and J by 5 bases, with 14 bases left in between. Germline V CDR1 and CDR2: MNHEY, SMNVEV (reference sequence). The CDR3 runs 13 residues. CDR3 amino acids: CASTLRGGTEAFF. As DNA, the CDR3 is TGTGCCAGCACCCTTAGGGGTGGGACTGAAGCTTTCTTT.

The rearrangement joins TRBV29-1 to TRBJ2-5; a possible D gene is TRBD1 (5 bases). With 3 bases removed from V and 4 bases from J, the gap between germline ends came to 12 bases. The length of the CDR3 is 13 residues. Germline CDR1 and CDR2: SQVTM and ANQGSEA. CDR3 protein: CSVEFPGIETQYF. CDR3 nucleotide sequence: TGCAGCGTTGAGTTTCCAGGGATAGAGACCCAGTACTTC.

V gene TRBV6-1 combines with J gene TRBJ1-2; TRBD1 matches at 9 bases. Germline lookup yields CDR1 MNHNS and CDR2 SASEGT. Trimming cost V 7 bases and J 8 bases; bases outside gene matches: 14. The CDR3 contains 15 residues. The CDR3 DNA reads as TGTGCCAGCATATTTTCACAGGGGGCGCCGGGGGGCTACACCTTC. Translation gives CASIFSQGAPGGYTF.

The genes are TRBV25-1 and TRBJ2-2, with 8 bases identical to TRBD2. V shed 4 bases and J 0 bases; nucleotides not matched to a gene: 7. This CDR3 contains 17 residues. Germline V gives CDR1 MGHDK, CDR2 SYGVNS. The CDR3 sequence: CASSAIRGGTNTGELFF. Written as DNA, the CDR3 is TGTGCCAGCAGTGCAATCCGGGGGGGAACGAACACCGGGGAGCTGTTTTTT.

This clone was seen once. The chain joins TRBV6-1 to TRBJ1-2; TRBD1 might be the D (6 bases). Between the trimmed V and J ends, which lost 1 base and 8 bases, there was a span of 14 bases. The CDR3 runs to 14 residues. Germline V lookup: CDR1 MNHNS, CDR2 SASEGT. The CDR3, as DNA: TGTGCCAGCAGTGAAGGACAGGCGGGTAGCGGCTACACCTTC. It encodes CASSEGQAGSGYTF.

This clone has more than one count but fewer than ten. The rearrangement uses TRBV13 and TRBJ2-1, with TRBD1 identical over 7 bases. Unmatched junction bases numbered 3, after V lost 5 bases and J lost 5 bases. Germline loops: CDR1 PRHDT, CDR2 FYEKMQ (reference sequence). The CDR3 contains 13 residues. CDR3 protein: CASSPTGDNEQFF. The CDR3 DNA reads TGTGCCAGCAGCCCTACAGGGGACAATGAGCAGTTCTTC.

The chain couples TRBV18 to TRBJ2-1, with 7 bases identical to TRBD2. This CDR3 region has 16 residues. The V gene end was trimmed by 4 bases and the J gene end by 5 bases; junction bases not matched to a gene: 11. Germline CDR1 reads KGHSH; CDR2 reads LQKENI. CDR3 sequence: CASSLLAGPGDNEQFF. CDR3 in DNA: TGTGCCAGCTCACTTTTAGCGGGTCCGGGGGACAATGAGCAGTTCTTC.

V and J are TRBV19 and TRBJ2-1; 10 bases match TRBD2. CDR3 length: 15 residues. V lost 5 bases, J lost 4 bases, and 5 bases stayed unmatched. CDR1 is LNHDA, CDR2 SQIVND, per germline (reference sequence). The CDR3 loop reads CASSPGTSVYNEQFF. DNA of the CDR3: TGTGCCAGTAGTCCCGGGACTAGCGTTTACAATGAGCAGTTCTTC. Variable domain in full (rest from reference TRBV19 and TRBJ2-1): DGGITQSPKYLFRKEGQNVTLSCEQNLNHDAMYWYRQDPGQGLRLIYYSQIVNDFQKGDIAEGYSVSREKKESFPLTVTSAQKNPTAFYLCASSPGTSVYNEQFFGPGTRLTVL.

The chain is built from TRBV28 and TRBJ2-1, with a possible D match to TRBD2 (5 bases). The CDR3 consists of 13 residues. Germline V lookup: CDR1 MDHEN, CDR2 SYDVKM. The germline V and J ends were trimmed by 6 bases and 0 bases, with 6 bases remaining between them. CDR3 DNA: TGTGCCAGCAGCCGGGACTCCTACAATGAGCAGTTCTTC. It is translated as CASSRDSYNEQFF.

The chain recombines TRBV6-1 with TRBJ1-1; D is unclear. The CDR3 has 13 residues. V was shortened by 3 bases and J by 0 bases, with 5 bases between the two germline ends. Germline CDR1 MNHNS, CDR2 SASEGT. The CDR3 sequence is CASSDRMNTEAFF. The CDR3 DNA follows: TGTGCCAGCAGTGACAGGATGAACACTGAAGCTTTCTTT.

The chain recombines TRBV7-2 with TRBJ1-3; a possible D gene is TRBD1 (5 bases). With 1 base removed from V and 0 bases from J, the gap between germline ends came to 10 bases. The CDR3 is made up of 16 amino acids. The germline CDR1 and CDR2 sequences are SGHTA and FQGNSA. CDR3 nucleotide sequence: TGTGCCAGCAGCTTAGAACCGGGGGGCTCTGGAAACACCATATATTTT. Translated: CASSLEPGGSGNTIYF.

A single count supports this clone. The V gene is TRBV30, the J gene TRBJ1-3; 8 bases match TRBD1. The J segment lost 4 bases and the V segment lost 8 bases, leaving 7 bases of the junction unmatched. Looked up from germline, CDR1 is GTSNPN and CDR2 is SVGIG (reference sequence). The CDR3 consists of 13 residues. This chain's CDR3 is CAGTGQAGNTIYF. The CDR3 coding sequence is TGTGCCGGGACAGGCCAGGCGGGAAACACCATATATTTT.

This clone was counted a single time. CDR3 protein: CAISRGGAGGQETQYF. CDR3 nucleotides: TGTGCCATCTCACGAGGGGGAGCGGGGGGCCAAGAGACCCAGTACTTC. The gene calls are TRBV10-3 and TRBJ2-5; 9 bases line up with TRBD2. CDR1 is ENHRY, CDR2 SYGVKD, per germline. V dropped 8 bases and J dropped 1; count of bases not matched to a gene: 11. This CDR3 has 16 amino acids.

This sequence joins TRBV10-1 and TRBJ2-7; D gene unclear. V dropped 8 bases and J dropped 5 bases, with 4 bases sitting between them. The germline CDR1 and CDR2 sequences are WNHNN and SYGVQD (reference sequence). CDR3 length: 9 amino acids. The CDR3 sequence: CASLNEQYF. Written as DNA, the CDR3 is TGCGCCAGCCTAAACGAGCAGTACTTC.

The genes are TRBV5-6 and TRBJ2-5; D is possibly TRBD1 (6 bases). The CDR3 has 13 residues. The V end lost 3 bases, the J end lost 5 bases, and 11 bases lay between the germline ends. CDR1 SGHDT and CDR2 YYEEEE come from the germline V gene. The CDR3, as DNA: TGTGCCAGCAGCTCGACAGGATGGGAGACCCAGTACTTC. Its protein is CASSSTGWETQYF.

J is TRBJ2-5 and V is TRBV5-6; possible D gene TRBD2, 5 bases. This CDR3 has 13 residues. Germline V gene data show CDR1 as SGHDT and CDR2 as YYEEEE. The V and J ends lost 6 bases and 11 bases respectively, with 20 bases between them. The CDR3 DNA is TGTGCCAGCACCCAGCTTGGGGTGAGGGAGCAGTACTTC. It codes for CASTQLGVREQYF. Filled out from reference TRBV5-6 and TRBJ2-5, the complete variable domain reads DAGVTQSPTHLIKTRGQQVTLRCSPKSGHDTVSWYQQALGQGPQFIFQYYEEEERQRGNFPDRFSGHQFPNYSSELNVNALLLGDSALYLCASTQLGVREQYFGPGTRLLVL.

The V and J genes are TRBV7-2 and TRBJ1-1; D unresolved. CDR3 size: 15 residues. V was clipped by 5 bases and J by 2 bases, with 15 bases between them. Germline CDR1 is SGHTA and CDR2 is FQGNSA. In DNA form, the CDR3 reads TGTGCCAGCAGCCCACGCCCGGGAAGAAACACTGAAGCTTTCTTT. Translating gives CASSPRPGRNTEAFF.

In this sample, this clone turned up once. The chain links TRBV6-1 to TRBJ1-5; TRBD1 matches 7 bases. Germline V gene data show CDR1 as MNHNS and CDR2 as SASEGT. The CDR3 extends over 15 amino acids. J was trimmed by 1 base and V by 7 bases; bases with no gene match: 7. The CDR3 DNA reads TGTGCCAGCACCGAGACCAGGGGGAGCAATCAGCCCCAGCATTTT. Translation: CASTETRGSNQPQHF.

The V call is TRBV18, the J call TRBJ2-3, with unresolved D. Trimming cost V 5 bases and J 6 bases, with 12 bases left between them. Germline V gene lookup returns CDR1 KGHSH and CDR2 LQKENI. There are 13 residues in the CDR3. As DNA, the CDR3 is TGTGCCAGCTCAAGCCCAACCGGGGATACGCAGTATTTT. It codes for CASSSPTGDTQYF.